The T cell receptor beta chain described here comes from a study of T cell responses to AZD1222 COVID-19 vaccine. Study-wide results and limits: Clonal diversity was possibly underestimated; the donors were predominantly white British and more often female. Targets within unmutated variant regions were reportedly found for nearly half of spike-specific TCRs. Across spike, vaccine-associated CD4 TCRs were found, dominant at 160-218 and 743-854. Baseline seropositives among AZD1222 recipients totaled only five to seven.

The CDR3 spans 14 residues. V lost 3 bases and J lost 6; bases outside the gene matches: 7. The germline gives CDR1 MGHRA, CDR2 YSYEKL. Here immunoSEQ multiplex PCR was the method, and the copy in TCRdb shows in-frame clones only, minus some. The table lists roughly 100,000 clones, 93% of them singletons, with around 5% in the top ten. Notes on this clone: As yet, its antigen is unknown.

The specimen was peripheral blood, collected on day 0 of AZD1222 vaccination. This TCR was recovered from an adult in good health. V is TRBV4-1 and J is TRBJ1-1; 7 bases line up with TRBD1. Written as DNA, the CDR3 is TGCGCCAGCAGCCACGCGACAGGGAAGGCTGAAGCTTTCTTT. This gives the protein CASSHATGKAEAFF.